The clone carrying this T cell receptor beta chain was observed a single time. What it binds is unknown. Germline and junction disagree at one end, which may indicate a read error. The data were obtained in a study of response to subunit inactivated influenza vaccine. The study's findings and limits: It was the authors' suggestion that each seasonal influenza vaccination recruits few new T cells.

TCRdb used MiXCR to reprocess the RT-PCR reads, holding one entry per CDR3 protein. Of roughly 460,000 distinct CDR3 sequences detected, approximately 10% appear once; the ten largest clones hold 10% to 15%. The germline V gene encodes CDR1 MNHEY and CDR2 SVGEGT. The CDR3 consists of 13 residues. This sample comprised PBMCs from blood, obtained 45 days after vaccination. The genes are TRBV6-2 or TRBV6-3 and TRBJ2-7; 8 bases fit TRBD2. The TCR was taken from a man over 45 who received an inactivated influenza vaccine. CDR3 sequence: CSSNIAGSYEQYF. For the CDR3, the DNA is TGTTCCAGCAATATAGCGGGGTCCTACGAGCAGTACTTC.